These T cell receptor beta chains were read from a single sample in a study of CD8+ T cells in alopecia areata. The data were produced by immunoSEQ multiplex PCR, yet TCRdb's version contains in-frame clones alone and is incomplete. The repertoire has around 140,000 clones, 49% of them found once; the top ten carry around a sixth. This material consisted of CD8+ T cells sorted from blood, taken at week 0. The receptors shown here come from a human donor with alopecia areata. Both conserved end residues are part of each CDR3. The D gene is left open where the match is weak. Clone size appears in some rows only: once, few, many, or a class for an expanded clone.

cdr3_nt cdr3_aa d_call j_call v_call clone_size
TGTGCCAGCAGCCTGGACAGCAATGAGCAGTTCTTC CASSLDSNEQFF NA TRBJ2-1 TRBV7-9 NA
TGTGCCAGCAGAGGCAGGGGAAATCATGGCTACACCTTC CASRGRGNHGYTF NA TRBJ1-2 TRBV27 NA
TGTGCCAGCAGCTTAGGAAGGGACATTGAGCAGTTCTTC CASSLGRDIEQFF NA TRBJ2-1 TRBV13 NA
TGTGCCAGCAGCCCAGGTTGGGTAGCGGCTCAAGAGACCCAGTACTTC CASSPGWVAAQETQYF NA TRBJ2-5 TRBV7-9 few
TGTGCCACCAGCAGAGTGGACAGGGCGCACGAGCAGTACTTC CATSRVDRAHEQYF TRBD1 TRBJ2-7 TRBV15 NA
TGTGCCTGGAGTGTACGGGGTCTGGAGGAAAAACTGTTTTTT CAWSVRGLEEKLFF NA TRBJ1-4 TRBV30 NA
TGCGCCAGCAGCCAAGTGAGGGCAGAGAATCAGCCCCAGCATTTT CASSQVRAENQPQHF NA TRBJ1-5 TRBV4-3 few
TGCGCCAGCAGCCCGGGGGGGCCTGAGCAGTTCTTC CASSPGGPEQFF TRBD2 TRBJ2-1 TRBV5-1 NA
TGCAGCGTTGAAGACCTGCAGGCCAATGCTTTT CSVEDLQANAF NA TRBJ1-1 TRBV29-1 NA
TGTGCCACCAGCAGAGCGGCCAACCAAGATACGCAGTATTTT CATSRAANQDTQYF NA TRBJ2-3 TRBV15 NA